This T cell receptor (beta chain) was sequenced in a study of shared clonotypes between healthy human individuals. General study findings and limits: The naive CD4 repertoires of several donors were compared, and around 5% of clonotypes were shared.

The table came from immunoSEQ multiplex PCR; TCRdb's copy has only in-frame clones and leaves some out. The table includes 700,000 or so clones, about two thirds detected once. Notes on this clone: What it recognizes is unknown.

Germline CDR1 MDHEN, CDR2 SYDVKM. Trimming shortened V by 4 bases and J by 6 bases, and 13 bases separated the two germline ends. The CDR3 is 13 residues long. Both subsets, CD45RA+ naive and CD45RA-negative memory, were split from the CD4+ cells. The sample taken for sequencing was memory CD4+ T cells sorted from blood. Subset: CD45RA-negative fraction. The chain carries TRBV28 and TRBJ2-7; TRBD2 might be the D (5 bases). The origin of this receptor is a woman in her 30s in good health. The CDR3 is CASSWNRRGEQYF. CDR3 DNA: TGTGCCAGCAGTTGGAACCGACGGGGCGAGCAGTACTTC.